By share, the clone carrying this T cell receptor beta chain counts as medium-sized. Its cognate antigen is unknown. In a multiplex PCR, 32 V and 13 J primers amplified TCR beta CDR3. MiXCR, run by TCRdb on the multiplex PCR reads, gives a single entry per CDR3 protein. The table records thousands of distinct CDR3 sequences, approximately 50% of them present only once. The length of the CDR3 is 14 residues. Trimming left V 6 bases short and J 2 bases short, with 12 bases between. The V gene's germline CDR1 is MDHEN and CDR2 SYDVKM. The sample belongs to a study of immune heterogeneity within non-small cell lung tumors. Study in general: The tumors comprised several squamous cell carcinomas, ten to eleven non-squamous carcinomas and 1 not otherwise specified.

Template was bulk tumor genomic DNA, 500 to 650 ng per sample. Biopsy collection occurred during surgery, with several far-apart biopsies per primary tumor. Undergoing curative surgery were patients whose non-small cell lung cancer was untreated and newly diagnosed. The donors were patients with newly diagnosed non-small cell lung cancer undergoing curative-intent surgery. Study results and limitations: For the most part, the T-cell receptor beta clonotypes present at high frequency were distinct from one individual patient to the next. Identical dominant CDR3 beta clonotypes spanned tumor sites within a patient, beside site-unique high-frequency clones.

The TCR was taken from a man in his fifties or sixties with non-small cell lung cancer. The sequencing input was lung tumor tissue. This chain joins TRBV28 and TRBJ2-3; D unclear. The DNA for the CDR3 is TGTGCCAGCAGAGTTTCCTCCCCCACAGATACGCAGTATTTT. Protein sequence: CASRVSSPTDTQYF. Based on the CDR3 plus reference TRBV28 and TRBJ2-3, the full variable domain is DVKVTQSSRYLVKRTGEKVFLECVQDMDHENMFWYRQDPGLGLRLIYFSYDVKMKEKGDIPEGYSVSREKKERFSLILESASTNQTSMYLCASRVSSPTDTQYFGPGTRLTVL.